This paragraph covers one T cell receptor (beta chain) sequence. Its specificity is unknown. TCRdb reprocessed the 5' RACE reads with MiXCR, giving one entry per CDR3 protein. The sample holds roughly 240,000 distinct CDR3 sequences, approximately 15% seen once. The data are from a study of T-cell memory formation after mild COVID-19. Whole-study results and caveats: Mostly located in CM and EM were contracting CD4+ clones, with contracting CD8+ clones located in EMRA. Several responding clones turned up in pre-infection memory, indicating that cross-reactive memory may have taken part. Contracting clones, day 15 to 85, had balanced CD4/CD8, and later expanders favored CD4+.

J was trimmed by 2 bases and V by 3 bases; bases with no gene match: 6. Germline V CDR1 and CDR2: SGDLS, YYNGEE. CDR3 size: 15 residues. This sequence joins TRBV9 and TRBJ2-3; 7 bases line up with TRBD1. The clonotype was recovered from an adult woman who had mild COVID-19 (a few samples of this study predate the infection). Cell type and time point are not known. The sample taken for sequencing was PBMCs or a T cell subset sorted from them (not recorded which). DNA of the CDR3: TGTGCCAGCAGCGCCGGGACAGTTTCCACAGATACGCAGTATTTT. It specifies CASSAGTVSTDTQYF.